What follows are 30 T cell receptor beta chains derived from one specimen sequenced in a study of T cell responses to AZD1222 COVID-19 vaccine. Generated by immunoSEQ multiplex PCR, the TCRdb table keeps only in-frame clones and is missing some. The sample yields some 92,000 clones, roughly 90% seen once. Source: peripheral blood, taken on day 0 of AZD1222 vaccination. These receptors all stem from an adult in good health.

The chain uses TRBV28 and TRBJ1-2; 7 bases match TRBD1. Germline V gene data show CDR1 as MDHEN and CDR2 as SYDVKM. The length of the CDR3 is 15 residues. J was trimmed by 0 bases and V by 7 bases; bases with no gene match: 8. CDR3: CASNFRDRANYGYTF. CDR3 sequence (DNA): TGTGCCAGCAATTTCCGGGACAGAGCTAACTATGGCTACACCTTC.

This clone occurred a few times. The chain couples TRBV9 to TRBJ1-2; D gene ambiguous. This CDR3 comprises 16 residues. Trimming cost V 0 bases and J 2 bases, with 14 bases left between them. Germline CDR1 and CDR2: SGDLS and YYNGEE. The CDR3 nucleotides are TGTGCCAGCAGCGTAGAGGCGAGCAGCTCCAACTATGGCTACACCTTC. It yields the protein CASSVEASSSNYGYTF. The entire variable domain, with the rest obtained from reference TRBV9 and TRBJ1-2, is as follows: DSGVTQTPKHLITATGQRVTLRCSPRSGDLSVYWYQQSLDQGLQFLIQYYNGEERAKGNILERFSAQQFPDLHSELNLSSLELGDSALYFCASSVEASSSNYGYTFGSGTRLTVV.

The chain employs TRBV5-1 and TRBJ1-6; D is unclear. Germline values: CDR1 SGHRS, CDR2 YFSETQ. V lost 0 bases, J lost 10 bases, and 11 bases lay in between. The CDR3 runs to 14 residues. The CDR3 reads CASSLGANWSPLHF. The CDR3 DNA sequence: TGCGCCAGCAGCTTGGGGGCTAATTGGTCACCCCTCCACTTT.

The CDR3 region has the DNA TGTGCCAGTTTGCCCAGCTGGAAGGCGGGATCCTCCTACAATGAGCAGTTCTTC. Amino acid sequence: CASLPSWKAGSSYNEQFF. V and J are TRBV19 and TRBJ2-1, with TRBD2 as a possible D gene (6 bases). This CDR3 region has 18 residues. The germline V and J ends were trimmed by 8 bases and 0 bases, with 23 bases remaining between them. Germline values: CDR1 LNHDA, CDR2 SQIVND (reference sequence).

CDR3 sequence reads: CASSLGLAGGDEQFF. In DNA, the CDR3 is TGTGCCAGCTCGCTCGGGTTAGCGGGAGGGGATGAGCAGTTCTTC. The rearrangement uses TRBV18 and TRBJ2-1; 11 bases match TRBD2. V dropped 6 bases and J dropped 8; count of bases not matched to a gene: 9. Per the germline V gene, CDR1 is KGHSH and CDR2 is LQKENI. The CDR3 has 15 residues.

The CDR3 DNA reads TGTGCCAGCAGCACCCGGACAGGTCGGACAGATACGCAGTATTTT. Its protein product is CASSTRTGRTDTQYF. The chain couples TRBV11-1 to TRBJ2-3, with TRBD1 identical over 7 bases. V lost 5 bases to trimming and J lost 3 bases; unmatched junction nucleotides: 8. CDR1 SGHAT and CDR2 FQDESV come from the germline V gene (reference sequence). This CDR3 is built from 15 residues. Filled out from reference TRBV11-1 and TRBJ2-3, the complete variable domain reads EAEVAQSPRYKITEKSQAVAFWCDPISGHATLYWYRQILGQGPELLVQFQDESVVDDSQLPKDRFSAERLKGVDSTLKIQPAELGDSAMYLCASSTRTGRTDTQYFGPGTRLTVL.

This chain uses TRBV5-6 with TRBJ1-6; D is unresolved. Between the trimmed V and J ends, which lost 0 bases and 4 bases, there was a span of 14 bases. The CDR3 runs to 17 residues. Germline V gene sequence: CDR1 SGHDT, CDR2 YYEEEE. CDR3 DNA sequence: TGTGCCAGCAGCTTGGTGAAGGGATTGGGATATAATTCACCCCTCCACTTT. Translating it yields CASSLVKGLGYNSPLHF. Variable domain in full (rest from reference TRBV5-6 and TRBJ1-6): DAGVTQSPTHLIKTRGQQVTLRCSPKSGHDTVSWYQQALGQGPQFIFQYYEEEERQRGNFPDRFSGHQFPNYSSELNVNALLLGDSALYLCASSLVKGLGYNSPLHFGNGTRLTVT.

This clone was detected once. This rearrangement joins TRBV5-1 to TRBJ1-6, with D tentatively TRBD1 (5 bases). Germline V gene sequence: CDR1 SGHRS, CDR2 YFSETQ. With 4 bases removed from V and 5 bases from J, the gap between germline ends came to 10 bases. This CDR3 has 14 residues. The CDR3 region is CASSPGTDNSPLHF. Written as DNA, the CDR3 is TGCGCCAGCAGCCCCGGGACCGATAATTCACCCCTCCACTTT. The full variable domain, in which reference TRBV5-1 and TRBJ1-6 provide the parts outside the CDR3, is KAGVTQTPRYLIKTRGQQVTLSCSPISGHRSVSWYQQTPGQGLQFLFEYFSETQRNKGNFPGRFSGRQFSNSRSEMNVSTLELGDSALYLCASSPGTDNSPLHFGNGTRLTVT.

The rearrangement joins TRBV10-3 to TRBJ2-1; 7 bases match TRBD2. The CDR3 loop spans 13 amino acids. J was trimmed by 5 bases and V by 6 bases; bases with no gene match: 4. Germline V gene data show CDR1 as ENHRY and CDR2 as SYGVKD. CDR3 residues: CAIRSGGNNEQFF. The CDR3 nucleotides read TGTGCCATCAGATCCGGGGGGAACAATGAGCAGTTCTTC.

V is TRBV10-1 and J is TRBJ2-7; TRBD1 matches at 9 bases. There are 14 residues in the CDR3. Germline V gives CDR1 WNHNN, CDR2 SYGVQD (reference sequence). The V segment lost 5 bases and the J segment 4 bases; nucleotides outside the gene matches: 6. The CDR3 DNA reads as TGCGCCAGCAGTCCGGGACAGGGAAGGTACGAGCAGTACTTC. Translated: CASSPGQGRYEQYF.

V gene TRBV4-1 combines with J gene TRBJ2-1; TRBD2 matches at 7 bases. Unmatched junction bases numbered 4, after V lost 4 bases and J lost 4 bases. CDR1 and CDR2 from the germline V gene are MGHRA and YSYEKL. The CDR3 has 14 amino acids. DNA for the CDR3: TGCGCCAGCAGCCGAAGACTAGCTTACAATGAGCAGTTCTTC. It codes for CASSRRLAYNEQFF.

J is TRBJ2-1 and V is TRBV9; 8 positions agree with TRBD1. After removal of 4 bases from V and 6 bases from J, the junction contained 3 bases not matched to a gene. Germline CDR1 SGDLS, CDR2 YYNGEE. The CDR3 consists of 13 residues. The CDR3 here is CASSPGQGNEQFF. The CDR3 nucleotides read TGTGCCAGCAGCCCCGGACAGGGCAATGAGCAGTTCTTC.

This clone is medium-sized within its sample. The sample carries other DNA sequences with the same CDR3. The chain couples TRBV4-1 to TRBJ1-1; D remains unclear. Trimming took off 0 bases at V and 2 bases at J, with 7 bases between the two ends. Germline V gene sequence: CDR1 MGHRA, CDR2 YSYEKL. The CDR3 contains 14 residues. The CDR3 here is CASSQESLNTEAFF. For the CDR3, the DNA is TGCGCCAGCAGCCAAGAGTCACTTAACACTGAAGCTTTCTTT.

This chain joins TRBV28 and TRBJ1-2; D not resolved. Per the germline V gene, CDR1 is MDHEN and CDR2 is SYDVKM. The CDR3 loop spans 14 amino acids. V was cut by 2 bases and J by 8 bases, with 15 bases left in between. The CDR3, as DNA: TGTGCCAGCAGTTTAAGTGGAGGGTCTATCGGCTACACCTTC. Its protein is CASSLSGGSIGYTF.

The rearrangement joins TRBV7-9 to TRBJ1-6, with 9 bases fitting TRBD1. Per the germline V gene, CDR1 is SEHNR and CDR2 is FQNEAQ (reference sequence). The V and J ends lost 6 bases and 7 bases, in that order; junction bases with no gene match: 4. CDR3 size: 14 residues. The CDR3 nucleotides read TGTGCCAGCAGGGGACAGGGTATCAATTCACCCCTCCACTTT. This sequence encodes CASRGQGINSPLHF.

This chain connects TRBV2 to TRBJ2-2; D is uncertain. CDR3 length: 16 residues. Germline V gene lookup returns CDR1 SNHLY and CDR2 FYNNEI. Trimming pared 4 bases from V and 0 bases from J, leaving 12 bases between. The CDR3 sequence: CASSGEQLANTGELFF. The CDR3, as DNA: TGTGCCAGCAGTGGGGAACAATTAGCGAACACCGGGGAGCTGTTTTTT. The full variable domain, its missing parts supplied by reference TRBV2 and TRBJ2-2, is EPEVTQTPSHQVTQMGQEVILRCVPISNHLYFYWYRQILGQKVEFLVSFYNNEISEKSEIFDDQFSVERPDGSNFTLKIRSTKLEDSAMYFCASSGEQLANTGELFFGEGSRLTVL.

The CDR3 bases are TGTGCCAGCAGTATAACAGGGGCTTCTCCCAAAAACACTGAAGCTTTCTTT. It codes for CASSITGASPKNTEAFF. The chain recombines TRBV28 with TRBJ1-1; TRBD1 aligns across 7 bases. This CDR3 has 17 amino acids. The trim removed 5 bases at V and 2 bases at J, leaving 14 bases unmatched. Per germline, CDR1 MDHEN and CDR2 SYDVKM.

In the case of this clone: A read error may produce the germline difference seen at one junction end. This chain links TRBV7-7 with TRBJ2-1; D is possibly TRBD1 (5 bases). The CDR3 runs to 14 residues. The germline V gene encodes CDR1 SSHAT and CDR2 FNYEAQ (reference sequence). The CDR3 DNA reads TGTGCTAGCAGCTTAGGCAGGGTTGGGAATGAGCAGTTCTTC. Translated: CASSLGRVGNEQFF.

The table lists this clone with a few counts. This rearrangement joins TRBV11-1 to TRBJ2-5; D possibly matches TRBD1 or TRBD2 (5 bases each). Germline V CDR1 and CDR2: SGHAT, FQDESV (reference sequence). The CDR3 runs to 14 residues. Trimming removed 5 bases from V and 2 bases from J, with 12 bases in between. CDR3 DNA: TGTGCCAGCAGCCGGGACGTAGGGCAAGAGACCCAGTACTTC. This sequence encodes CASSRDVGQETQYF.

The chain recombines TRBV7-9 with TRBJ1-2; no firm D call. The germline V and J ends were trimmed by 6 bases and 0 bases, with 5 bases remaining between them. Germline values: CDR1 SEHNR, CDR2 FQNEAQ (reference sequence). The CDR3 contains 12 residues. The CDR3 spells CASSYSNYGYTF. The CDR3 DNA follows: TGTGCCAGCAGTTATTCTAACTATGGCTACACCTTC.

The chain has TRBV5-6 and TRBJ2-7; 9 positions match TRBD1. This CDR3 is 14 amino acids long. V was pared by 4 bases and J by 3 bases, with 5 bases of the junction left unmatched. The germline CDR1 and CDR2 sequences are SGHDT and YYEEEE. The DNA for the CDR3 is TGTGCCAGCAGCAAAGACAGGGGGGGCTACGAGCAGTACTTC. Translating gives CASSKDRGGYEQYF.

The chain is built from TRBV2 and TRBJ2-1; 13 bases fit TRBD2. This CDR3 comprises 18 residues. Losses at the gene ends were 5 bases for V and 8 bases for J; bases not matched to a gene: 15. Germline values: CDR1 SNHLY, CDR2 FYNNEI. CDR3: CASSKSPVGLAGWDEQFF. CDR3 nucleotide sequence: TGTGCCAGCAGTAAATCGCCTGTGGGACTAGCGGGGTGGGATGAGCAGTTCTTC. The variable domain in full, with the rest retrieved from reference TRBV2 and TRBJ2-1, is EPEVTQTPSHQVTQMGQEVILRCVPISNHLYFYWYRQILGQKVEFLVSFYNNEISEKSEIFDDQFSVERPDGSNFTLKIRSTKLEDSAMYFCASSKSPVGLAGWDEQFFGPGTRLTVL.

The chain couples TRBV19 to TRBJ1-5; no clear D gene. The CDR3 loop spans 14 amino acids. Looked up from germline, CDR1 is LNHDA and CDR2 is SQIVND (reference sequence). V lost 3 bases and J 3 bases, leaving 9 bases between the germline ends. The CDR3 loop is CASSMWRDNQPQHF. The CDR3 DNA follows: TGTGCCAGTAGTATGTGGAGGGACAATCAGCCCCAGCATTTT.

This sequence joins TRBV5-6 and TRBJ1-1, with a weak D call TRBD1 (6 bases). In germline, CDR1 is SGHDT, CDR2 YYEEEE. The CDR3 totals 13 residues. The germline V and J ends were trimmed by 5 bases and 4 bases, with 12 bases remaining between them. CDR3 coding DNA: TGTGCCAGCAGTCTACAGGGTGGCACTGAAGCTTTCTTT. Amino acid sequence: CASSLQGGTEAFF.

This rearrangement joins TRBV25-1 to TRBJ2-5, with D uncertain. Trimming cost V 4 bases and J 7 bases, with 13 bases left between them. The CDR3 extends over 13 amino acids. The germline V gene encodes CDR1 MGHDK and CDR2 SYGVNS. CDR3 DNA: TGTGCCAGCAGTGCCGAGCCCCTGCGGACCCAGTACTTC. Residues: CASSAEPLRTQYF.

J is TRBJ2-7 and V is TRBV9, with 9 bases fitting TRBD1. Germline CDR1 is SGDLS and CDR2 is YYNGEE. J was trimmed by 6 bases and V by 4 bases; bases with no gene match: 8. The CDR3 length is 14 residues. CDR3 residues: CASSFGQGPGEQYF. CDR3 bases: TGTGCCAGCAGCTTCGGACAGGGGCCGGGCGAGCAGTACTTC.

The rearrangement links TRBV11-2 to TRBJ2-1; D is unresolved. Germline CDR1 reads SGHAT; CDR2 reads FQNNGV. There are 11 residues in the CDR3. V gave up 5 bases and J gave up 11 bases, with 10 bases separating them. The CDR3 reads CASSRVDKQFF. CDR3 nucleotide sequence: TGTGCCAGCAGCCGGGTAGATAAGCAGTTCTTC.

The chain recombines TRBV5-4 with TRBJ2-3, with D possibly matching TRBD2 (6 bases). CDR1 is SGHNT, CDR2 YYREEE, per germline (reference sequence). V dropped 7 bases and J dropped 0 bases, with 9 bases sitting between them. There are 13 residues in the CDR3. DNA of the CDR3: TGTGCCAGCGGGACTTATAGCACAGATACGCAGTATTTT. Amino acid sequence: CASGTYSTDTQYF.

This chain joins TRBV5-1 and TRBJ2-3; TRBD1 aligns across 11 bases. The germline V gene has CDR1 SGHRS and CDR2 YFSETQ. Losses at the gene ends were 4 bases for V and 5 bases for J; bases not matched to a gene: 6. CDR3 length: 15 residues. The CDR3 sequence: CASSVDRGQGDTQYF. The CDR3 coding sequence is TGCGCCAGCAGCGTGGACAGGGGGCAGGGAGATACGCAGTATTTT. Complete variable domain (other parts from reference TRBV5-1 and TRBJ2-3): KAGVTQTPRYLIKTRGQQVTLSCSPISGHRSVSWYQQTPGQGLQFLFEYFSETQRNKGNFPGRFSGRQFSNSRSEMNVSTLELGDSALYLCASSVDRGQGDTQYFGPGTRLTVL.

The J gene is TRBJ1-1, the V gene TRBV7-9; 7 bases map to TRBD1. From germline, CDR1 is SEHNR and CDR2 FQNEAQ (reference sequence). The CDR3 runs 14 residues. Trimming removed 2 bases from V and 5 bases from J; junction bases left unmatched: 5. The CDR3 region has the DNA TGTGCCAGCAGCTTAAACAGGGGAGGAACTGAAGCTTTCTTT. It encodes CASSLNRGGTEAFF.